Listed below are T cell receptor beta chains from one sample, sequenced in a study of T cell responses to AZD1222 COVID-19 vaccine. Sequenced by immunoSEQ multiplex PCR; TCRdb stores in-frame clones only, minus some. The data show fewer than 65,000 clones, 80% to 90% seen once. The sample consisted of peripheral blood, taken on day 0 of AZD1222 vaccination. The receptors here all came from an adult in good health. The CDR3 runs from the conserved cysteine through the conserved F or W. The D gene is left open where the match is weak. Clone size is given for some rows only: seen once, a few or many times, or a class if the clone is expanded.

clone_size	j_call	d_call	v_call	cdr3_nt	cdr3_aa
-	TRBJ2-5	-	TRBV5-4	TGTGCCAGCAGCTTTGTTAGCGAAGAGACCCAGTACTTC	CASSFVSEETQYF
-	TRBJ1-2	-	TRBV19	TGTGCCAGTAGCCGGACGGTGGGCTACACCTTC	CASSRTVGYTF
-	TRBJ1-5	-	TRBV4-1	TGCGCCAGCAGCCAAGACCCTTCCGGGGCAAATAGCAATCAGCCCCAGCATTTT	CASSQDPSGANSNQPQHF
-	TRBJ1-6	-	TRBV7-2	TGTGCCAGCACCTCCTTCGGAGGGGGAAGCTCCTATAATTCACCCCTCCACTTT	CASTSFGGGSSYNSPLHF
once	TRBJ2-5	-	TRBV5-1	TGCGCCAGCAGCTTGGGCACGGTCGCAGCCGAAAAAGAGACCCAGTACTTC	CASSLGTVAAEKETQYF
-	TRBJ1-6	-	TRBV18	TGTGCCAGCTCACCACCCGGATATAATTCACCCCTCCACTTT	CASSPPGYNSPLHF
-	TRBJ2-4	TRBD1	TRBV5-4	TGTGCCAGCAGCGCCCCGACAGGGGCCAAAAACATTCAGTACTTC	CASSAPTGAKNIQYF
-	TRBJ1-2	-	TRBV5-4	TGTGCCAGCAGCTTGATCGCCGGGAACTATGGCTACACCTTC	CASSLIAGNYGYTF
few	TRBJ1-2	-	TRBV20-1	TGCAGTGCTAGTCAATCCCTGCTTCTTCCTATGAACTACACCTTC	CSASQSLLLPMNYTF
-	TRBJ1-2	-	TRBV25-1	TGTGCCAGCAGTGAAAGGAGACAGAACTATGGCTACACCTTC	CASSERRQNYGYTF
-	TRBJ2-7	TRBD1	TRBV5-1	TGCGCCAGCAGCTTGGCGGCCAGGGGGCAGGCTAGCTCCTACGAGCAGTACTTC	CASSLAARGQASSYEQYF
-	TRBJ2-6	-	TRBV6-5	TGTGCCAGCAGTTACGGCTCTGGGGCCAACGTCCTGACTTTC	CASSYGSGANVLTF
-	TRBJ2-7	TRBD1	TRBV29-1	TGCAGCGTTGAAGAGGGACAGGGGGCAGCCTACGAGCAGTACTTC	CSVEEGQGAAYEQYF
-	TRBJ1-3	-	TRBV6-5	TGTGCCAGCAGCTACGACTTTGGTGGAAACACCATATATTTT	CASSYDFGGNTIYF
-	TRBJ1-2	-	TRBV4-2	TGTGCCAGCAGCCCAAATCCCGGGCCCCTTGGTCGTGGCTACACCTTC	CASSPNPGPLGRGYTF
-	TRBJ2-5	-	TRBV5-8	TGTGCCAGCAGCCTGAAGACCCAGTACTTC	CASSLKTQYF
-	TRBJ2-1	-	TRBV9	TGTGCCAGCAGCGTATTGAGGGGGACCGACAATGAGCAGTTCTTC	CASSVLRGTDNEQFF
-	TRBJ1-4	-	TRBV7-6	TGTGCCAGCAGCTTAGAGGGGCCAGGTGGGAATGAAAAACTGTTTTTT	CASSLEGPGGNEKLFF
-	TRBJ2-5	TRBD2	TRBV24-1	TGTGCCACCAGTGACGTACGGGGGGGGCAGTACTTC	CATSDVRGGQYF
-	TRBJ1-2	-	TRBV6-5	TGTGCCAGCAGAGGACAGTCAAACTATGGCTACACCTTC	CASRGQSNYGYTF
-	TRBJ2-2	TRBD1	TRBV27	TGTGCCAGCAGTTTAGCCCCTTTTAGCCGGGACAGGGGAGCCGGGGAGCTGTTTTTT	CASSLAPFSRDRGAGELFF
-	TRBJ2-2	TRBD2	TRBV6-6	TGTGCCAGCAGCCGAACCGGGGGGACCGGGGAGCTGTTTTTT	CASSRTGGTGELFF
-	TRBJ2-3	-	TRBV24-1	TGTGCCACCAGTGAGACAGATACGCAGTATTTT	CATSETDTQYF
few	TRBJ1-3	-	TRBV12-5	TGTGCTAGTGGTTCCCCCGCGGGAACTGGAAACACCATATATTTT	CASGSPAGTGNTIYF
-	TRBJ2-3	TRBD2	TRBV2	TGTGCCAGCAGTTACGGGAGGGCAGATACGCAGTATTTT	CASSYGRADTQYF
-	TRBJ2-7	-	TRBV6-8	TGTGCCAGCAGAAGACGGTACTACGAGCAGTACTTC	CASRRRYYEQYF
once	TRBJ1-1	-	TRBV18	TGTGCCAGCTCACAACAGGGTGTGAACACTGAAGCTTTCTTT	CASSQQGVNTEAFF
-	TRBJ1-2	-	TRBV7-9	TGTGCCAGCAGCTTAGGGAGGGAAACCAACTATGGCTACACCTTC	CASSLGRETNYGYTF
-	TRBJ1-5	-	TRBV7-8	TGTGCCAGCACCGAACGGGACAGCAATCAGCCCCAGCATTTT	CASTERDSNQPQHF
-	TRBJ2-5	TRBD1	TRBV5-1	TGCGCCAGCAGCTTCGAGGACAGGGTCGGGGAGACCCAGTACTTC	CASSFEDRVGETQYF
-	TRBJ2-7	-	TRBV7-9	TGTGCCAGCACTCCAGGGACTCCCCCCGAGCAGTACTTC	CASTPGTPPEQYF
-	TRBJ1-2	-	TRBV7-2	TGTGCCAGCAGCCCGGCGGGGGGGGACTATGGCTACACCTTC	CASSPAGGDYGYTF
-	TRBJ2-1	TRBD2	TRBV27	TGTGCCAGCAGTTTAGAAATTCCCACGACTAGCGGGTACTACAATGAGCAGTTCTTC	CASSLEIPTTSGYYNEQFF
once	TRBJ2-7	-	TRBV28	TGTGCCAGCAGTTTATGGAGCACCAAACTCTACGAGCAGTACTTC	CASSLWSTKLYEQYF
few	TRBJ2-5	-	TRBV4-1	TGCGCCAGCAGCCAAGGGTTGTCTAGCAGATCCCAAGAGACCCAGTACTTC	CASSQGLSSRSQETQYF
-	TRBJ2-1	-	TRBV19	TGTGCCAGTAGAACAGGGTGGGGGGTCGAGCAGTTCTTC	CASRTGWGVEQFF
-	TRBJ1-3	TRBD1	TRBV15	TGTGCCACCAGCAGAGATAGAGGGACAGGGAGAGGAAACACCATATATTTT	CATSRDRGTGRGNTIYF
-	TRBJ1-1	-	TRBV9	TGTGCCAGCAGCGGCTTGCTGGGCACTGAAGCTTTCTTT	CASSGLLGTEAFF
-	TRBJ1-1	-	TRBV27	TGTGCCAGCAGGAAGGATCGTGTCACTGAAGCTTTCTTT	CASRKDRVTEAFF
-	TRBJ2-7	-	TRBV29-1	TGCAGCGTTGAAGGTCAGGGTTACGAGCAGTACTTC	CSVEGQGYEQYF
-	TRBJ1-4	TRBD1	TRBV27	TGTGCCAGCAGAGGGACAGGGAGAGGGGAAAAACTGTTTTTT	CASRGTGRGEKLFF
few	TRBJ2-1	TRBD2	TRBV10-2	TGCGCCAGCAGTGAGTCCTTAACTACTAGCGGGAGAGCGAGCTCCTACAATGAGCAGTTCTTC	CASSESLTTSGRASSYNEQFF
few	TRBJ2-7	-	TRBV30	TGTGCCTGGGAGCAGGGTCCTTACGAGCAGTACTTC	CAWEQGPYEQYF
-	TRBJ2-7	-	TRBV2	TGTGCCAGCAGTGAAGAACAGGGATTTTCCTACGAGCAGTACTTC	CASSEEQGFSYEQYF
-	TRBJ1-1	-	TRBV6-5	TGTGCCAGCAGGCCCACGGGCAAGTTGAACACTGAAGCTTTCTTT	CASRPTGKLNTEAFF
-	TRBJ1-5	-	TRBV19	TGTGCCAGTAGAAGTGGACAGTCCAATCAGCCCCAGCATTTT	CASRSGQSNQPQHF
-	TRBJ2-3	-	TRBV29-1	TGCAGCGCCAGGGGCTCTCCGTCAGATACGCAGTATTTT	CSARGSPSDTQYF
-	TRBJ1-6	-	TRBV5-5	TGTGCCAGCAGCTTGGGTCCCCATTCACCCCTCCACTTT	CASSLGPHSPLHF
few	TRBJ1-2	-	TRBV9	TGTGCCAGCAGCGTTTCCCCGACTCTTCAGGGGAGTACCTATGGCTACACCTTC	CASSVSPTLQGSTYGYTF
-	TRBJ1-2	-	TRBV9	TGTGCCAGCAGCGAAAGGACAGTTTATGGCTACACCTTC	CASSERTVYGYTF
-	TRBJ2-1	TRBD2	TRBV6-2/TRBV6-3	TGTGCCAGCAGTTACCCACGTAGCGGGGGTCGGGATGAGCAGTTCTTC	CASSYPRSGGRDEQFF